Listed below are T cell receptor beta chains from one sample, sequenced in a study of siplizumab effects on memory and regulatory T cells. The protocol was immunoSEQ multiplex PCR, while the TCRdb copy is restricted to in-frame clones and leaves out a portion. This table holds about 100,000 clones, around 92% found once. Material: Tregs sorted from blood. All receptors come from a human donor in good health. The CDR3 runs from the conserved cysteine through the conserved F or W. Each record gives: D gene, V gene, J gene, clone size, CDR3 protein, CDR3 DNA. The D gene is left open where the match is weak. The listing skips clone size in some rows; elsewhere it reads once, few, many or a size class.

>TRBD1|TRBV18|TRBJ2-1|-
CASSPGTADNEQFF
TGTGCCAGCTCACCAGGGACAGCCGACAATGAGCAGTTCTTC
>-|TRBV21-1|TRBJ2-5|-
CASSGIAGGPGETQYF
TGTGCCAGCAGCGGGATAGCGGGAGGGCCGGGGGAGACCCAGTACTTC
>-|TRBV18|TRBJ2-3|-
CASSPPNEGLDTQYF
TGTGCCAGCTCACCACCGAATGAGGGGTTGGATACGCAGTATTTT
>TRBD2|TRBV19|TRBJ2-2|-
CASSIDRGRLTSGRFGTGELFF
TGTGCCAGTAGTATTGACAGGGGGCGCTTAACTAGCGGGAGGTTTGGCACCGGGGAGCTGTTTTTT
>TRBD1|TRBV11-3|TRBJ2-7|-
CASSLPGQGTYEQYF
TGTGCCAGCAGCTTGCCGGGACAGGGTACCTACGAGCAGTACTTC
>TRBD1|TRBV6-6|TRBJ2-1|-
CASSYKTGIYNEQFF
TGTGCCAGCAGTTACAAGACAGGGATCTACAATGAGCAGTTCTTC
>-|TRBV27|TRBJ1-1|few
CASHYSVNTEAFF
TGTGCCAGCCACTACAGCGTGAACACTGAAGCTTTCTTT
>TRBD1|TRBV19|TRBJ2-5|-
CASSIGTGVLLQETQYF
TGTGCCAGTAGTATAGGGACAGGGGTTTTACTCCAAGAGACCCAGTACTTC
>-|TRBV28|TRBJ2-1|-
CASSFRTTLSAEQFF
TGTGCCAGCAGTTTCCGGACTACCCTCTCAGCTGAGCAGTTCTTC
>-|TRBV11-3|TRBJ1-2|-
CACMSGRSLPYGYTF
TGTGCCTGTATGTCGGGACGGAGCCTTCCCTATGGCTACACCTTC
>TRBD2|TRBV9|TRBJ2-1|-
CASSARGTGASGSFNEQFF
TGTGCCAGCAGCGCTAGGGGGACAGGTGCTAGCGGGAGTTTCAATGAGCAGTTCTTC
>-|TRBV10-2|TRBJ1-1|-
CASSGDNWTRGEAFF
TGCGCCAGCAGTGGGGACAATTGGACGAGAGGTGAGGCTTTCTTT
>-|TRBV9|TRBJ2-5|-
CASSVLGGRETQYF
TGTGCCAGCAGCGTGTTAGGCGGAAGGGAGACCCAGTACTTC
>-|TRBV21-1|TRBJ2-4|-
CASSKVDHIFGGGAAKNIQYF
-
>TRBD2|TRBV25-1|TRBJ2-1|-
CASSLGTSGSVQFF
TGTGCCAGCAGTCTAGGGACTAGCGGGAGTGTGCAGTTCTTC
>-|TRBV11-3|TRBJ2-3|-
CASSLGDRDTQYF
TGTGCCAGCAGCTTAGGAGACCGCGATACGCAGTATTTT
>TRBD1|TRBV5-4|TRBJ2-7|-
CASSFLTGGHEQYF
TGTGCCAGCAGCTTCCTGACAGGGGGCCACGAGCAGTACTTC
>-|TRBV30|TRBJ1-5|-
CAWSYTGQQPQHF
TGTGCCTGGAGTTACACAGGGCAACAGCCCCAGCATTTT
>-|TRBV28|TRBJ2-7|-
CASSQTITGAYHYEQYF
TGTGCCAGCAGCCAGACTATAACCGGGGCCTACCACTACGAGCAGTACTTC
>-|TRBV19|TRBJ2-7|-
CASSSYSTLDEQYF
TGTGCCAGTAGTTCGTACTCCACCCTCGACGAGCAGTACTTC
>-|TRBV28|TRBJ2-3|-
CASLTGPLGTDTQYF
TGTGCCAGCCTGACGGGGCCACTTGGAACAGATACGCAGTATTTT
>TRBD1|TRBV7-6|TRBJ2-4|-
CASSDMIDRGVVIQYF
TGTGCCAGCAGCGACATGATTGACAGGGGAGTTGTCATTCAGTACTTC
>-|TRBV4-1|TRBJ1-2|-
CASSQDRGGANLFNYGYTF
TGCGCCAGCAGCCAAGATAGGGGGGGCGCAAATTTATTTAACTATGGCTACACCTTC
>TRBD1|TRBV4-2|TRBJ2-1|-
CASSQVGTGGSYNEQFF
TGTGCCAGCAGCCAAGTCGGAACAGGGGGCTCCTACAATGAGCAGTTCTTC
>TRBD1|TRBV19|TRBJ1-5|-
CASSTDRVGHQPQHF
TGTGCCAGTAGTACGGACAGGGTTGGGCATCAGCCCCAGCATTTT
>TRBD1|TRBV5-1|TRBJ2-1|-
CASSLLVQTGTYNEQFF
TGCGCCAGCAGCTTGTTGGTCCAGACAGGGACCTACAATGAGCAGTTCTTC